This TCR beta chain stems from a study of blood T cell repertoires in COVID-19. Study context: PBMCs, B-cell-depleted T cells, or T cells provided the cDNA or gDNA that made up the material.

Profiled with immunoSEQ multiplex PCR; TCRdb holds only in-frame clones, not every one. The repertoire holds about 320,000 clones, with more than 90% as singletons. The V end lost 4 bases, the J end lost 0 bases, and 16 bases lay between the germline ends. The V gene's germline CDR1 is LNHDA and CDR2 SQIVND (reference sequence). The length of the CDR3 is 17 residues. This clonotype originated in a man aged 55-75 years who had recovered from COVID-19. The sequenced sample was PBMCs or T cells enriched from blood (not recorded which). The chain recombines TRBV19 with TRBJ2-4, with D tentatively TRBD1 (5 bases). In nucleotides, the CDR3 is TGTGCCAGTAGTACCCAGGGTCCGGCTCTAGCCAAAAACATTCAGTACTTC. Translated, it gives CASSTQGPALAKNIQYF.